These 12 T cell receptor beta chains share one sample of origin, sequenced in a study of STAT5B mutations in CD4+ large granular lymphocyte leukemia. Generated by immunoSEQ multiplex PCR, the TCRdb table keeps only in-frame clones and is missing some. The data contain approximately 40,000 clones, roughly 79% of them seen just once; the ten biggest clones take up about 3.9%. Source material: CD4+ T cells from blood buffy coats. The source is a human donor in good health.

The CDR3 region is CASTDSRRGTEAFF. For the CDR3, the DNA is TGTGCCAGTACCGATTCTCGGCGGGGCACTGAAGCTTTCTTT. The genes are TRBV19 and TRBJ1-1; no clear D. This CDR3 comprises 14 residues. Germline lookup yields CDR1 LNHDA and CDR2 SQIVND (reference sequence). Between the trimmed V and J ends, which lost 7 bases and 4 bases, there was a span of 16 bases.

This chain connects TRBV6-1 to TRBJ2-5, with TRBD1 matching over 8 bases. The CDR3 is 13 amino acids. The V gene end was trimmed by 7 bases and the J gene end by 4 bases; junction bases not matched to a gene: 5. Germline V CDR1 and CDR2: MNHNS, SASEGT. The CDR3: CASNIDRGETQYF. The DNA of the CDR3 is TGTGCCAGCAACATTGACAGGGGAGAGACCCAGTACTTC.

This chain links TRBV10-3 with TRBJ1-2, with 7 bases aligning to TRBD1. Germline V CDR1 and CDR2: ENHRY, SYGVKD. CDR3 size: 16 residues. V lost 7 bases to trimming and J lost 4 bases; unmatched junction nucleotides: 15. The CDR3 sequence: CAINDAGLPGGYGYTF. Here the CDR3 DNA reads TGTGCCATCAATGATGCCGGGCTGCCAGGGGGCTATGGCTACACCTTC.

The J gene is TRBJ2-7, the V gene TRBV7-9; D not resolved. CDR1 is SEHNR and CDR2 is FQNEAQ in the germline V gene (reference sequence). The CDR3 is 15 residues long. Trimming left V 0 bases short and J 6 bases short, with 15 bases between. In DNA form, the CDR3 reads TGTGCCAGCAGCTTAGCGCACGGATATTCAAGCGAGCAGTACTTC. Its protein is CASSLAHGYSSEQYF. Drawing the rest from reference TRBV7-9 and TRBJ2-7, the complete variable domain is DTGVSQNPRHKITKRGQNVTFRCDPISEHNRLYWYRQTLGQGPEFLTYFQNEAQLEKSRLLSDRFSAERPKGSFSTLEIQRTEQGDSAMYLCASSLAHGYSSEQYFGPGTRLTVT.

About this clone: The junction departs from the called germline gene at one end, perhaps through a read error. The genes are TRBV18 and TRBJ2-1; 7 nucleotides line up with TRBD1. This CDR3 spans 16 amino acids. Per germline, CDR1 KGHSH and CDR2 LQKENI. CDR3 DNA sequence: TGTGCCAGCTCACGAGCCCAGGGGGAATCCTCCAATGAGCAGTTCTTC. Amino acid sequence: CASSRAQGESSNEQFF.

The chain links TRBV6-1 to TRBJ2-1; no definite D call. V lost 2 bases to trimming and J lost 0 bases, with 8 bases between them. The germline CDR1 and CDR2 sequences are MNHNS and SASEGT. This CDR3 has 15 amino acids. CDR3 in DNA: TGTGCCAGCAGTGAACAGGTAGACTCCTACAATGAGCAGTTCTTC. Protein sequence: CASSEQVDSYNEQFF.

The chain has TRBV11-2 and TRBJ2-5, with 12 nucleotides matching TRBD2. CDR3 length: 16 residues. Trimming cost V 5 bases and J 4 bases; bases outside gene matches: 8. CDR1 SGHAT and CDR2 FQNNGV come from the germline V gene. CDR3 loop: CASSMTSGRAPETQYF. The CDR3 DNA follows: TGTGCCAGCAGCATGACTAGCGGGAGAGCCCCAGAGACCCAGTACTTC.

V gene TRBV6-1 combines with J gene TRBJ2-3; 11 bases line up with TRBD1. There are 14 residues in the CDR3. J lost 4 bases, V lost 10 bases, and 7 bases had no gene match. Germline V gene lookup returns CDR1 MNHNS and CDR2 SASEGT. The CDR3 nucleotides read TGTGCCACCTCCAGGACAGGGGGCTCAGATACGCAGTATTTT. Translating gives CATSRTGGSDTQYF.

In its sample, this clone is large. The chain links TRBV27 to TRBJ1-4, with D maybe TRBD1 (6 bases). This CDR3 is 13 amino acids long. Per germline, CDR1 MNHEY and CDR2 SMNVEV (reference sequence). V lost 7 bases and J 8 bases, leaving 14 bases between the germline ends. CDR3 DNA sequence: TGTGCCAGCACCCCGGGGGCAGGAGAAAAACTGTTTTTT. It specifies CASTPGAGEKLFF.

The chain carries TRBV6-1 and TRBJ1-4, with TRBD1 matching over 11 bases. J was trimmed by 5 bases and V by 4 bases; bases with no gene match: 6. The germline CDR1 and CDR2 sequences are MNHNS and SASEGT. This CDR3 has 16 amino acids. Here the CDR3 reads CASSGTGGGGNEKLFF. As DNA, the CDR3 is TGTGCCAGCAGTGGGACAGGGGGCGGTGGGAATGAAAAACTGTTTTTT.

The J gene is TRBJ2-5, the V gene TRBV6-1; TRBD1 agrees at 9 bases. The J call is doubtful: the DNA matches TRBJ2-7 better. This CDR3 is 15 amino acids long. Germline V gene data show CDR1 as MNHNS and CDR2 as SASEGT. The CDR3: CAGLETGTGTYEQYF. DNA for the CDR3: TGTGCCGGGTTAGAGACCGGGACAGGGACCTACGAGCAGTACTTC.

The chain recombines TRBV7-8 with TRBJ2-3; 14 bases map to TRBD2. Germline values: CDR1 SGHVS, CDR2 FQNEAQ. The CDR3 loop spans 16 amino acids. With 2 bases clipped from V and 6 bases from J, the junction kept 4 bases outside the gene matches. The CDR3 here is CASSLTGLAGVDTQYF. The CDR3 DNA follows: TGTGCCAGCAGCTTAACGGGACTAGCGGGAGTCGATACGCAGTATTTT.